This passage covers 17 T cell receptor beta chains from one sample sequenced in a study of blood T cell repertoires in COVID-19. Measured with immunoSEQ multiplex PCR; TCRdb has only the in-frame clones, and not every one. The table has 95,000 to 150,000 clones, 86% seen once. Sequences were obtained from peripheral blood. The receptor source for this set is a man aged 40-49 years with acute or convalescent COVID-19.

The V call is TRBV25-1, the J call TRBJ1-2; no firm D call. CDR1 is MGHDK and CDR2 is SYGVNS in the germline V gene. Deletions cut 4 bases from V and 3 bases from J, with 12 bases between. This CDR3 contains 14 residues. This chain's CDR3 is CASSAPSRDYGYTF. CDR3 in DNA: TGTGCCAGCAGTGCCCCCTCGAGGGACTATGGCTACACCTTC.

This chain joins TRBV2 and TRBJ1-3; TRBD1 agrees at 7 bases. Germline loops: CDR1 SNHLY, CDR2 FYNNEI. This CDR3 has 15 amino acids. The V gene end was trimmed by 6 bases and the J gene end by 3 bases; junction bases not matched to a gene: 8. CDR3 loop: CASRRGRLDGNTIYF. CDR3 in DNA: TGTGCCAGCAGAAGGGGGCGACTAGATGGAAACACCATATATTTT. Full variable domain (rest looked up from reference TRBV2 and TRBJ1-3): EPEVTQTPSHQVTQMGQEVILRCVPISNHLYFYWYRQILGQKVEFLVSFYNNEISEKSEIFDDQFSVERPDGSNFTLKIRSTKLEDSAMYFCASRRGRLDGNTIYFGEGSWLTVV.

V gene TRBV6-6 combines with J gene TRBJ1-5; TRBD1 aligns across 9 bases. CDR1 is MNHNY and CDR2 is SVGAGI in the germline V gene (reference sequence). This CDR3 is 14 amino acids long. Trimming removed 6 bases from V and 6 bases from J; junction bases left unmatched: 6. The CDR3 reads CASSRDRDSQPQHF. The CDR3 DNA is TGTGCCAGCAGCCGGGACAGGGATTCTCAGCCCCAGCATTTT.

J is TRBJ1-1 and V is TRBV19; D is uncertain. The CDR3 contains 13 residues. The germline gives CDR1 LNHDA, CDR2 SQIVND (reference sequence). V gave up 5 bases and J gave up 0 bases, with 7 bases separating them. CDR3 coding DNA: TGTGCCAGTAGTGCCACAGTGAACACTGAAGCTTTCTTT. This translates into CASSATVNTEAFF.

This sequence joins TRBV4-2 and TRBJ1-2; D is unresolved. The CDR3 has 16 residues. V dropped 0 bases and J dropped 3 bases, with 14 bases sitting between them. The germline V gene has CDR1 LGHNA and CDR2 YNFKEQ. This chain's CDR3 is CASSQDPGTLDYGYTF. In DNA form, the CDR3 reads TGTGCCAGCAGCCAAGATCCAGGTACTTTGGACTATGGCTACACCTTC.

V usage is TRBV5-1 and J usage is TRBJ2-1, with 8 bases aligning to TRBD2. This CDR3 region has 16 residues. The germline V gene has CDR1 SGHRS and CDR2 YFSETQ. V dropped 4 bases and J dropped 5; count of bases not matched to a gene: 11. CDR3 nucleotide sequence: TGCGCCAGCAGCCCAGCGGGGGAGGACCCCCACAATGAGCAGTTCTTC. Translated: CASSPAGEDPHNEQFF.

The rearrangement joins TRBV30 to TRBJ1-4, with 7 bases identical to TRBD1. CDR1 is GTSNPN and CDR2 is SVGIG in the germline V gene (reference sequence). V was pared by 4 bases and J by 8 bases, with 7 bases of the junction left unmatched. The CDR3 is 13 amino acids. This CDR3 is CAWKTGFREKLFF. Written as DNA, the CDR3 is TGTGCCTGGAAGACAGGGTTTCGCGAAAAACTGTTTTTT.

The chain has TRBV5-4 and TRBJ1-6; D may be TRBD1 (6 bases). Germline V CDR1 and CDR2: SGHNT, YYREEE (reference sequence). The CDR3 spans 15 residues. The V end was cut by 2 bases, the J end by 7 bases, with 13 bases between. The CDR3 sequence is CASSFGGLGNSPLHF. The CDR3 nucleotides are TGTGCCAGCAGCTTTGGGGGCTTAGGGAATTCACCCCTCCACTTT.

Here the CDR3 reads CASSLKRNTGELFF. CDR3 nucleotides: TGTGCCAGCAGCTTAAAGCGGAACACCGGGGAGCTGTTTTTT. V is TRBV7-2 and J is TRBJ2-2; D remains unclear. The CDR3 is made up of 14 amino acids. Trimming took off 2 bases at V and 1 base at J, with 5 bases between the two ends. Germline loops: CDR1 SGHTA, CDR2 FQGNSA.

The CDR3 DNA reads TGTGCCAGCAGCCACACGACAGGGGAGTTCGGCTACACCTTC. This codes for CASSHTTGEFGYTF. This chain uses TRBV4-2 with TRBJ1-2, with 8 positions matching TRBD1. Trimming removed 3 bases from V and 8 bases from J; junction bases left unmatched: 8. CDR3 length equals 14 residues. Germline CDR1 LGHNA, CDR2 YNFKEQ.

The chain employs TRBV30 and TRBJ2-3, with 9 bases fitting TRBD2. Unmatched junction bases numbered 8, after V lost 0 bases and J lost 1 base. CDR3 length: 17 amino acids. Germline-derived CDR1 and CDR2 are GTSNPN and SVGIG (reference sequence). CDR3 residues: CAWSVNLGGGGTDTQYF. The CDR3 nucleotides are TGTGCCTGGAGTGTAAACCTGGGCGGGGGGGGCACAGATACGCAGTATTTT.

The chain has TRBV7-2 and TRBJ1-5; D is ambiguous. Germline V gene sequence: CDR1 SGHTA, CDR2 FQGNSA. The CDR3 runs to 15 residues. V was pared by 4 bases and J by 7 bases, with 17 bases between. This chain's CDR3 is CASSSVPGGRQPQHF. CDR3 DNA: TGTGCCAGCAGCTCCGTCCCGGGAGGGAGGCAGCCCCAGCATTTT.

This clone was picked up a small number of times. The chain couples TRBV6-2 or TRBV6-3 to TRBJ1-2; possible D gene TRBD1, 5 bases. This CDR3 is built from 15 residues. Germline V lookup: CDR1 MNHEY, CDR2 SVGEGT. The V end lost 2 bases, the J end lost 5 bases, and 15 bases lay between the germline ends. The CDR3 here is CASSYIPQGRYGYTF. The CDR3 DNA reads as TGTGCCAGCAGTTACATCCCGCAGGGCCGGTATGGCTACACCTTC.

There are a few counts of this clone. The chain joins TRBV19 to TRBJ2-1; TRBD2 agrees at 9 bases. The trim removed 0 bases at V and 4 bases at J, leaving 4 bases unmatched. Germline-derived CDR1 and CDR2 are LNHDA and SQIVND (reference sequence). The CDR3 runs to 16 residues. The CDR3 is CASSIELAGLYNEQFF. CDR3 coding DNA: TGTGCCAGTAGTATAGAGCTAGCGGGACTTTACAATGAGCAGTTCTTC.

Here the CDR3 DNA reads TGTGCCAGTAGTATGAGCACTAGCGGTGCAGGCGAGCAGTTCTTC. The encoded protein is CASSMSTSGAGEQFF. The chain recombines TRBV19 with TRBJ2-1; 8 nucleotides agree with TRBD2. J gave up 10 bases and V 3 bases, and 11 bases lay outside the gene matches. From germline, CDR1 is LNHDA and CDR2 SQIVND (reference sequence). The CDR3 contains 15 residues.

This clone was seen a single time. This sequence joins TRBV6-1 and TRBJ1-5; tentatively, D is TRBD1 (6 bases). The CDR3 has 16 residues. Trimming stripped 1 base from V and 5 bases from J, with 15 bases between. Germline CDR1 reads MNHNS; CDR2 reads SASEGT. The CDR3 is CASSEGVARGYQPQHF. In DNA, the CDR3 is TGTGCCAGCAGTGAAGGAGTGGCCAGGGGATATCAGCCCCAGCATTTT.

V is TRBV7-9 and J is TRBJ1-5; TRBD1 might be the D (6 bases). Looked up from germline, CDR1 is SEHNR and CDR2 is FQNEAQ (reference sequence). The V end was cut by 3 bases, the J end by 4 bases, with 13 bases between. The CDR3 has 15 amino acids. CDR3 amino acids: CASSFRQGWNQPQHF. DNA of the CDR3: TGTGCCAGCAGCTTTCGGCAGGGGTGGAATCAGCCCCAGCATTTT.